This T cell receptor (beta chain) was sequenced in a study of siplizumab effects on memory and regulatory T cells. Study-wide results and caveats: The majority of clones, roughly 80-95% of proliferating CD4+ or CD8+ clones, lacked an assignable naive or memory phenotype.

Remarks on this clone: Its target is unknown.

The CDR3 contains 17 residues. TCRdb's table, derived via immunoSEQ multiplex PCR, lists solely in-frame clones and lacks some. The profile shows approximately 120,000 clones, around 92% of them singletons. The rearrangement joins TRBV21-1 to TRBJ2-1; the table's D call, TRBD1, was not checked against the DNA. TRBV21-1 represents a pseudogene. This TCR was recovered from a human donor in good health. The sequencing sample was made of Tregs sorted from blood. CDR3: CASSKGGGQGFYNEQFF. The DNA of the CDR3 is TGTGCCAGCAGCAAAGGAGGTGGGCAGGGGTTTTACAATGAGCAGTTCTTC.